Below are 27 T cell receptor beta chains sequenced from a single sample in a study of cytomegalovirus exposure and HLA in healthy donors. PCR involved 60 Vbeta and 13 Jbeta primers. Only in-frame clones appear in the TCRdb table, and some are missing; sequencing was by immunoSEQ multiplex PCR. The table includes about 95,000 clones, approximately 80% detected once. The source material was PBMCs. These receptors all stem from a man younger than 45 in good health and CMV-seropositive.

The genes are TRBV19 and TRBJ2-7; possibly TRBD2 for D (6 bases). This CDR3 is built from 14 residues. The V gene's germline CDR1 is LNHDA and CDR2 SQIVND (reference sequence). The V end lost 5 bases, the J end lost 0 bases, and 11 bases lay between the germline ends. CDR3 region: CASSPGGASYEQYV. Here the CDR3 DNA reads TGTGCCAGTAGTCCCGGCGGGGCCTCCTACGAGCAGTACGTC.

V usage is TRBV7-6 and J usage is TRBJ1-4; D unclear. The germline V gene encodes CDR1 SGHVS and CDR2 FNYEAQ. Between the trimmed V and J ends, which lost 5 bases and 0 bases, there was a span of 13 bases. CDR3 size: 16 residues. The CDR3: CASSEQGRATNEKLFF. For the CDR3, the DNA is TGTGCCAGCAGCGAGCAAGGCCGGGCAACTAATGAAAAACTGTTTTTT.

This clone came up once. The chain carries TRBV6-6 and TRBJ2-2; D is possibly TRBD2 (5 bases). The CDR3 is 15 amino acids. Deletions cut 6 bases from V and 5 bases from J, with 16 bases between. The germline CDR1 and CDR2 sequences are MNHNY and SVGAGI (reference sequence). This CDR3 reads CASSQRGWRTGELFF. Here the CDR3 DNA reads TGTGCCAGCAGCCAACGAGGGTGGAGGACCGGGGAGCTGTTTTTT.

This chain uses TRBV5-1 with TRBJ1-5; TRBD1 matches at 7 bases. Trimming at V came to 2 bases and at J to 2 bases, leaving 1 base not matched to a gene. The CDR3 is made up of 14 amino acids. CDR1 is SGHRS, CDR2 YFSETQ, per germline. The CDR3 loop reads CASSLTGGNQPQHF. CDR3 DNA: TGCGCCAGCAGCTTAACAGGGGGCAATCAGCCCCAGCATTTT.

The table lists this clone with a few counts. This chain joins TRBV19 and TRBJ1-5; D unresolved. Germline lookup yields CDR1 LNHDA and CDR2 SQIVND (reference sequence). V was pared by 5 bases and J by 1 base, with 6 bases between. This CDR3 is built from 13 residues. The CDR3 region is CASSWQSNQPQHF. CDR3 nucleotide sequence: TGTGCCAGTAGTTGGCAGAGCAATCAGCCCCAGCATTTT.

The chain links TRBV27 to TRBJ2-5; tentatively, D is TRBD2 (7 bases). The V gene lost 2 bases and the J gene lost 4 bases, with 17 bases spanning the gap. The germline CDR1 and CDR2 sequences are MNHEY and SMNVEV (reference sequence). This CDR3 is 16 amino acids long. The CDR3 DNA follows: TGTGCCAGCAGTTTACGGCGGGCGGGGGCCGGAGAGACCCAGTACTTC. It is translated as CASSLRRAGAGETQYF.

The chain recombines TRBV6-1 with TRBJ1-5, with a tentative D call TRBD1 (6 bases). The CDR3 contains 13 residues. CDR1 MNHNS and CDR2 SASEGT come from the germline V gene. Trimming shortened V by 8 bases and J by 1 base, and 9 bases separated the two germline ends. CDR3 residues: CASADRSNQPQHF. The CDR3 nucleotides are TGTGCCAGCGCGGACAGAAGCAATCAGCCCCAGCATTTT.

This clone was picked up a small number of times. This chain connects TRBV9 to TRBJ2-7, with 9 bases lining up with TRBD2. Trimming at V came to 4 bases and at J to 3 bases, leaving 8 bases not matched to a gene. This CDR3 comprises 15 residues. Per the germline V gene, CDR1 is SGDLS and CDR2 is YYNGEE. The CDR3 sequence: CASSRAASGNYEQYF. CDR3 nucleotides: TGTGCCAGCAGCAGGGCGGCTAGCGGGAACTACGAGCAGTACTTC. Together with reference TRBV9 and TRBJ2-7, the CDR3 gives the full variable domain: DSGVTQTPKHLITATGQRVTLRCSPRSGDLSVYWYQQSLDQGLQFLIQYYNGEERAKGNILERFSAQQFPDLHSELNLSSLELGDSALYFCASSRAASGNYEQYFGPGTRLTVT.

This clone was seen just once. CDR3 region: CASSYSGTTDTQYF. CDR3 in DNA: TGTGCCAGCAGTTATAGCGGGACGACAGATACGCAGTATTTT. J is TRBJ2-3 and V is TRBV27; 8 bases line up with TRBD2. This CDR3 spans 14 amino acids. Germline trimming cut 4 bases from V and 3 bases from J; bases unmatched to any gene: 3. Germline V gene sequence: CDR1 MNHEY, CDR2 SMNVEV (reference sequence).

The rearrangement links TRBV6-4 to TRBJ2-2; 9 bases map to TRBD2. V lost 4 bases and J lost 5; bases outside the gene matches: 8. This CDR3 has 16 residues. Germline CDR1 and CDR2: MRHNA and SNTAGT. CDR3 residues: CASSVSASGITGELFF. CDR3 sequence (DNA): TGTGCCAGCAGTGTCTCGGCTAGCGGGATAACCGGGGAGCTGTTTTTT.

By share, this clone ranks as medium-sized (0.01 to 0.1%). The chain uses TRBV28 and TRBJ2-1; weak D call: TRBD2 (6 bases). The germline V gene has CDR1 MDHEN and CDR2 SYDVKM. There are 14 residues in the CDR3. Trimming pared 1 base from V and 6 bases from J, leaving 10 bases between. Here the CDR3 reads CASSLFHSGNEQFF. The CDR3 nucleotides are TGTGCCAGCAGTTTATTCCATAGCGGCAATGAGCAGTTCTTC.

This clone was counted between two and nine times. The chain employs TRBV10-1 and TRBJ2-1, with 15 bases identical to TRBD2. This CDR3 region has 19 residues. V gave up 0 bases and J gave up 6 bases; unmatched junction bases: 9. Per germline, CDR1 WNHNN and CDR2 SYGVQD (reference sequence). CDR3: CASSESARGLAGGPNEQFF. As DNA, the CDR3 is TGCGCCAGCAGTGAGTCCGCAAGAGGACTAGCGGGGGGGCCCAATGAGCAGTTCTTC.

The rearrangement joins TRBV18 to TRBJ2-7; TRBD1 matches 9 bases. The CDR3 contains 16 residues. With V trimmed by 5 bases and J by 3 bases, 11 bases remained unmatched. Germline assignment: CDR1 KGHSH and CDR2 LQKENI. The CDR3 sequence is CASSSRGGTGFYEQYF. CDR3 coding DNA: TGTGCCAGCTCATCCCGAGGAGGGACAGGGTTCTACGAGCAGTACTTC.

This clone was detected a few times. The chain couples TRBV5-4 to TRBJ2-7, with D unresolved. CDR3 length: 13 amino acids. V lost 4 bases and J lost 0, with 8 bases in between. Germline V gene lookup returns CDR1 SGHNT and CDR2 YYREEE (reference sequence). The CDR3 loop is CASSPGFSYEQYF. The CDR3 DNA follows: TGTGCCAGCAGCCCCGGGTTCTCCTACGAGCAGTACTTC.

The chain links TRBV9 to TRBJ1-5, with a possible D match to TRBD1 (6 bases). V lost 0 bases to trimming and J lost 9 bases, with 10 bases between them. CDR3 size: 13 residues. The germline gives CDR1 SGDLS, CDR2 YYNGEE. Here the CDR3 DNA reads TGTGCCAGCAGCGTAGGGACAGATTGGCCCCAGCATTTT. Amino acids: CASSVGTDWPQHF.

The chain couples TRBV27 to TRBJ1-6; no clear D gene. Germline CDR1 is MNHEY and CDR2 is SMNVEV (reference sequence). The ends were cut back, 3 bases at V and 8 bases at J, with 23 bases in the middle. The CDR3 is made up of 18 amino acids. The CDR3 loop is CASSFSELGELGHSPLHF. CDR3 DNA sequence: TGTGCCAGCAGTTTTTCCGAGTTGGGAGAATTAGGGCATTCACCCCTCCACTTT.

The chain combines TRBV6-6 with TRBJ1-2; 9 positions match TRBD1. The germline V gene encodes CDR1 MNHNY and CDR2 SVGAGI (reference sequence). J was trimmed by 5 bases and V by 2 bases; bases with no gene match: 9. CDR3 size: 16 residues. CDR3 in DNA: TGTGCCAGCAGTTACACAGGGGGCTCCGCCTTATATGGCTACACCTTC. It translates to CASSYTGGSALYGYTF.

The CDR3, as DNA: TGTGCCAGTAGCACTACAGGGAATACTGAAGCTTTCTTT. Translating it yields CASSTTGNTEAFF. V gene TRBV19 combines with J gene TRBJ1-1, with a tentative D call TRBD1 (6 bases). V was clipped by 6 bases and J by 5 bases, with 13 bases between them. The CDR3 is 13 amino acids. Germline assignment: CDR1 LNHDA and CDR2 SQIVND (reference sequence). The variable domain in full, with the rest retrieved from reference TRBV19 and TRBJ1-1, is DGGITQSPKYLFRKEGQNVTLSCEQNLNHDAMYWYRQDPGQGLRLIYYSQIVNDFQKGDIAEGYSVSREKKESFPLTVTSAQKNPTAFYLCASSTTGNTEAFFGQGTRLTVV.

The chain links TRBV6-1 to TRBJ1-4; 8 positions match TRBD1. Trimming took 4 bases from V and 7 from J; bases not matched to a gene: 5. The CDR3 covers 14 residues. Germline-derived CDR1 and CDR2 are MNHNS and SASEGT. In DNA, the CDR3 is TGTGCCAGCAGTGGGACAGGGAGTGGTGAAAAACTGTTTTTT. It codes for CASSGTGSGEKLFF.

In its sample, this clone was seen a few times. The chain recombines TRBV6-5 with TRBJ1-1; 7 bases are shared with TRBD1. Trimming cost V 5 bases and J 5 bases; bases outside gene matches: 8. This CDR3 contains 14 residues. Germline V CDR1 and CDR2: MNHEY, SVGAGI. DNA of the CDR3: TGTGCCAGCAGTCGTCAAGGGGGCGGAACTGAAGCTTTCTTT. Protein product: CASSRQGGGTEAFF.

V is TRBV5-4 and J is TRBJ2-7; 14 nucleotides agree with TRBD2. The CDR3 spans 17 residues. Germline V CDR1 and CDR2: SGHNT, YYREEE (reference sequence). V trimming: 4 bases; J trimming: 4 bases; junction bases outside the gene matches: 10. The CDR3 sequence is CASSRGLAGADNYEQYV. The DNA of the CDR3 is TGTGCCAGCAGCCGGGGACTAGCGGGGGCCGACAATTACGAGCAGTACGTC.

This clone turned up a few times. The chain uses TRBV30 and TRBJ2-7; 7 bases are shared with TRBD2. Germline CDR1 and CDR2: GTSNPN and SVGIG (reference sequence). V gave up 0 bases and J gave up 3 bases; unmatched junction bases: 5. The CDR3 is 14 residues long. The CDR3 DNA reads TGTGCCTGGAGTGTTGGACTAGAATTCTACGAGCAGTACTTC. It is translated as CAWSVGLEFYEQYF.

This clone was seen a few times. This chain links TRBV9 with TRBJ1-2; 7 bases are shared with TRBD1. Germline V lookup: CDR1 SGDLS, CDR2 YYNGEE. V shed 4 bases, J shed 4 bases, and the junction held 7 bases outside the gene matches. The CDR3 consists of 14 residues. The CDR3 reads CASSPGQPSYGYTF. CDR3 DNA: TGTGCCAGCAGCCCGGGACAGCCAAGCTATGGCTACACCTTC.

This clone was recorded a few times. The CDR3 DNA reads TGCAGCGTCCACGGGACAGAGGGGGAGACCCAGTACTTC. Protein product: CSVHGTEGETQYF. The rearrangement links TRBV29-1 to TRBJ2-5; 7 positions agree with TRBD1. The CDR3 spans 13 residues. J gave up 5 bases and V 6 bases, and 9 bases lay outside the gene matches. Germline CDR1 and CDR2: SQVTM and ANQGSEA.

This chain uses TRBV2 with TRBJ1-1; D possibly corresponds to TRBD1 (5 bases). The CDR3 spans 14 residues. V was pared by 3 bases and J by 2 bases, with 10 bases between. Looked up from germline, CDR1 is SNHLY and CDR2 is FYNNEI. In nucleotides, the CDR3 is TGTGCCAGCAGTGATGGATGGGGCAACACTGAAGCTTTCTTT. Protein sequence: CASSDGWGNTEAFF. The full variable domain, its missing parts supplied by reference TRBV2 and TRBJ1-1, is EPEVTQTPSHQVTQMGQEVILRCVPISNHLYFYWYRQILGQKVEFLVSFYNNEISEKSEIFDDQFSVERPDGSNFTLKIRSTKLEDSAMYFCASSDGWGNTEAFFGQGTRLTVV.

The gene calls are TRBV10-3 and TRBJ2-1; 9 nucleotides align to TRBD2. Germline values: CDR1 ENHRY, CDR2 SYGVKD. The CDR3 consists of 16 residues. Trimming removed 4 bases from V and 0 bases from J; junction bases left unmatched: 4. The CDR3 is CAISGGGGASYNEQFF. CDR3 DNA sequence: TGTGCCATCAGTGGGGGCGGGGGGGCCTCCTACAATGAGCAGTTCTTC.

The rearrangement uses TRBV5-5 and TRBJ2-2; 7 bases agree with TRBD1. Germline CDR1 reads SGHKS; CDR2 reads YYEKEE (reference sequence). V shed 2 bases, J shed 1 base, and the junction held 11 bases outside the gene matches. This CDR3 has 18 residues. The CDR3 sequence: CASSLSYRDRGNTGELFF. CDR3 coding DNA: TGTGCCAGCAGCTTATCCTACCGGGACAGAGGGAACACCGGGGAGCTGTTTTTT.